The 26 T cell receptor beta chains presented below share a single source sample, sequenced in a study of cytomegalovirus exposure and HLA in healthy donors. Primers: 60 Vbeta forward and 13 Jbeta reverse. Repertoires were generated with immunoSEQ multiplex PCR, while TCRdb's copy carries only in-frame clones and drops some. This table holds 91,000 or so clones. The specimen sequenced was PBMCs. These receptors were obtained from a young woman in good health and CMV-seronegative.

This chain connects TRBV29-1 to TRBJ2-1; the match to TRBD2 covers 11 bases. This CDR3 is built from 14 residues. CDR1 is SQVTM, CDR2 ANQGSEA, per germline. J lost 7 bases, V lost 3 bases, and 5 bases had no gene match. CDR3 sequence (DNA): TGCAGCGTTGATAGGCTAGCGGGGGGAAATGAGCAGTTCTTC. Protein: CSVDRLAGGNEQFF.

The CDR3 DNA follows: TGCGCCAGCAGCACCGATCGCGGGAGGGCCTACAATGAGCAGTTCTTC. Its protein is CASSTDRGRAYNEQFF. The chain is built from TRBV4-1 and TRBJ2-1; 9 bases line up with TRBD2. Losses at the gene ends were 5 bases for V and 2 bases for J; bases not matched to a gene: 7. The CDR3 is made up of 16 amino acids. The germline V gene has CDR1 MGHRA and CDR2 YSYEKL.

The chain uses TRBV28 and TRBJ1-5; D might be TRBD1 (6 bases). Per germline, CDR1 MDHEN and CDR2 SYDVKM. The CDR3 has 16 residues. Between the trimmed V and J ends, which lost 0 bases and 0 bases, there was a span of 9 bases. CDR3 sequence (DNA): TGTGCCAGCAGTTTATGGGGGGCGGATAGCAATCAGCCCCAGCATTTT. Translation gives CASSLWGADSNQPQHF.

The chain joins TRBV27 to TRBJ2-2; 11 bases map to TRBD2. This CDR3 region has 16 residues. The germline V gene has CDR1 MNHEY and CDR2 SMNVEV (reference sequence). J was trimmed by 3 bases and V by 2 bases; bases with no gene match: 2. This CDR3 is CASSLLAGGHTGELFF. Written as DNA, the CDR3 is TGTGCCAGCAGTTTACTAGCGGGGGGCCACACCGGGGAGCTGTTTTTT.

This chain uses TRBV28 with TRBJ2-7; D not certain. Trimming took off 3 bases at V and 2 bases at J, with 2 bases between the two ends. The CDR3 loop spans 11 amino acids. CDR1 is MDHEN, CDR2 SYDVKM, per germline. Here the CDR3 reads CASSFTYEQYF. The CDR3 nucleotides are TGTGCCAGCAGTTTCACCTACGAGCAGTACTTC.

The rearrangement joins TRBV27 to TRBJ2-1; 13 bases fit TRBD2. V dropped 2 bases and J dropped 8; count of bases not matched to a gene: 12. Germline V gene data show CDR1 as MNHEY and CDR2 as SMNVEV (reference sequence). There are 18 residues in the CDR3. CDR3 sequence: CASSLTGLAGAYLDEQFF. The CDR3 bases are TGTGCCAGCAGTTTAACCGGACTAGCGGGAGCCTATTTGGATGAGCAGTTCTTC.

CDR3 nucleotide sequence: TGTGCCAGCAGCTCCTACAGCACCTACGAGCAGTACTTC. Its protein is CASSSYSTYEQYF. This rearrangement joins TRBV7-6 to TRBJ2-7; D is uncertain. The CDR3 is 13 amino acids. The V and J ends lost 4 bases and 2 bases respectively, with 9 bases between them. Germline V CDR1 and CDR2: SGHVS, FNYEAQ.

The CDR3 loop is CASTVSGTGNTYEQYF. The CDR3 region has the DNA TGTGCCAGTACCGTATCGGGGACAGGGAACACCTACGAGCAGTACTTC. The chain combines TRBV19 with TRBJ2-7; 9 bases match TRBD1. Germline values: CDR1 LNHDA, CDR2 SQIVND (reference sequence). V shed 7 bases and J 2 bases; nucleotides not matched to a gene: 12. The CDR3 is made up of 16 amino acids.

V and J are TRBV2 and TRBJ2-6; 7 nucleotides match TRBD1. With 7 bases clipped from V and 3 bases from J, the junction kept 6 bases outside the gene matches. CDR3 length: 15 amino acids. CDR1 and CDR2 from the germline V gene are SNHLY and FYNNEI. The CDR3 reads CASMKGALGANVLTF. The DNA of the CDR3 is TGTGCCAGCATGAAGGGGGCGCTTGGGGCCAACGTCCTGACTTTC. Variable domain in full (rest from reference TRBV2 and TRBJ2-6): EPEVTQTPSHQVTQMGQEVILRCVPISNHLYFYWYRQILGQKVEFLVSFYNNEISEKSEIFDDQFSVERPDGSNFTLKIRSTKLEDSAMYFCASMKGALGANVLTFGAGSRLTVL.

The V gene is TRBV13, the J gene TRBJ2-1, with a weak D call TRBD1 (5 bases). Germline loops: CDR1 PRHDT, CDR2 FYEKMQ (reference sequence). Trimming took off 0 bases at V and 0 bases at J, with 9 bases between the two ends. The CDR3 consists of 16 residues. This CDR3 reads CASSLGRGSSYNEQFF. CDR3 DNA sequence: TGTGCCAGCAGCTTAGGTAGGGGAAGCTCCTACAATGAGCAGTTCTTC.

The chain employs TRBV7-8 and TRBJ2-3; 11 bases fit TRBD2. This CDR3 is built from 16 residues. The junction had 4 bases not matched to a gene; V was cut back by 5 bases and J by 0 bases. In germline, CDR1 is SGHVS, CDR2 FQNEAQ. The CDR3 spells CASSLRTSGSTDTQYF. The DNA of the CDR3 is TGTGCCAGCAGCCTACGGACTAGCGGGAGCACAGATACGCAGTATTTT.

The V gene is TRBV19, the J gene TRBJ2-7; 7 nucleotides agree with TRBD2. The CDR3 has 15 amino acids. Germline V gene data show CDR1 as LNHDA and CDR2 as SQIVND (reference sequence). After removal of 3 bases from V and 2 bases from J, the junction contained 7 bases not matched to a gene. The CDR3 loop is CASSMGSGPTYEQYF. The CDR3 DNA is TGTGCCAGTAGTATGGGTAGCGGGCCCACCTACGAGCAGTACTTC.

V gene TRBV27 combines with J gene TRBJ2-3, with 7 bases that match TRBD1. The J segment lost 5 bases and the V segment lost 7 bases, leaving 9 bases of the junction unmatched. Germline V gene data show CDR1 as MNHEY and CDR2 as SMNVEV (reference sequence). This CDR3 comprises 14 residues. This CDR3 reads CASKPIDREDTQYF. CDR3 nucleotide sequence: TGTGCCAGCAAACCCATAGACAGGGAAGATACGCAGTATTTT.

The chain has TRBV5-8 and TRBJ1-5; 8 bases align to TRBD1. The V and J ends lost 0 bases and 4 bases, in that order; junction bases with no gene match: 3. This CDR3 comprises 15 residues. Germline CDR1 reads SGHTS; CDR2 reads YDEGEE. This CDR3 reads CASSLVRTGNQPQHF. As DNA, the CDR3 is TGTGCCAGCAGCTTGGTTAGGACAGGGAATCAGCCCCAGCATTTT.

The CDR3 DNA follows: TGTGCCAGCTCACGGGACAGGGGGTATAACAATGAGCAGTTCTTC. Translated, it gives CASSRDRGYNNEQFF. V usage is TRBV18 and J usage is TRBJ2-1; 11 bases align to TRBD1. This CDR3 contains 15 residues. CDR1 and CDR2 (germline): KGHSH, LQKENI. Trimming removed 4 bases from V and 5 bases from J; junction bases left unmatched: 4.

The chain has TRBV5-1 and TRBJ2-1; 7 bases align to TRBD2. V gave up 1 base and J gave up 7 bases; unmatched junction bases: 8. This CDR3 is 15 amino acids long. Germline CDR1 reads SGHRS; CDR2 reads YFSETQ. CDR3 in DNA: TGCGCCAGCAGCTTGTTCCGGACTAGTACTAATGAGCAGTTCTTC. Its protein is CASSLFRTSTNEQFF.

This rearrangement joins TRBV2 to TRBJ2-7, with a weak D call TRBD1 (6 bases). CDR1 is SNHLY, CDR2 FYNNEI, per germline. The CDR3 loop spans 12 amino acids. V was shortened by 7 bases and J by 6 bases, with 13 bases between the two germline ends. The CDR3 spells CASNTGTREQYF. CDR3 nucleotide sequence: TGTGCCAGCAATACAGGGACCCGCGAGCAGTACTTC.

The chain is built from TRBV6-6 and TRBJ2-7; possible D gene TRBD2, 6 bases. Germline CDR1 MNHNY, CDR2 SVGAGI (reference sequence). Trimming shortened V by 2 bases and J by 2 bases, and 10 bases separated the two germline ends. CDR3 length: 14 amino acids. Here the CDR3 DNA reads TGTGCCAGCAGTTACGGGACTGTCACCTACGAGCAGTACTTC. Protein sequence: CASSYGTVTYEQYF.

The rearrangement joins TRBV28 to TRBJ2-6; 9 bases agree with TRBD2. With 6 bases clipped from V and 0 bases from J, the junction kept 15 bases outside the gene matches. This CDR3 has 20 residues. Germline V gene sequence: CDR1 MDHEN, CDR2 SYDVKM. The CDR3 bases are TGTGCCAGCAGCCAAACGTACTTACTAGCGGGTGGCTCTGGGGCCAACGTCCTGACTTTC. It yields the protein CASSQTYLLAGGSGANVLTF.

The rearrangement links TRBV5-1 to TRBJ2-1; maybe TRBD2 (5 bases). This CDR3 is built from 13 residues. The germline V gene encodes CDR1 SGHRS and CDR2 YFSETQ. Trimming took 0 bases from V and 12 from J, leaving 13 bases between them. The CDR3 coding sequence is TGCGCCAGCAGCTTGGCCTGGGGAGCGGCGCAGTTCTTC. Translation: CASSLAWGAAQFF. Drawing the rest from reference TRBV5-1 and TRBJ2-1, the complete variable domain is KAGVTQTPRYLIKTRGQQVTLSCSPISGHRSVSWYQQTPGQGLQFLFEYFSETQRNKGNFPGRFSGRQFSNSRSEMNVSTLELGDSALYLCASSLAWGAAQFFGPGTRLTVL.

The J gene is TRBJ1-1, the V gene TRBV7-9, with a possible D match to TRBD1 (6 bases). Between the trimmed V and J ends, which lost 1 base and 10 bases, there was a span of 16 bases. Per germline, CDR1 SEHNR and CDR2 FQNEAQ (reference sequence). The CDR3 is made up of 14 amino acids. The CDR3 DNA follows: TGTGCCAGCAGCTTAGAGGGCCAGGGGACCGGAGCTTTCTTT. Protein product: CASSLEGQGTGAFF.

The V and J genes are TRBV19 and TRBJ1-1, with D possibly TRBD1 on 6 matching bases. The germline V and J ends were trimmed by 6 bases and 7 bases, with 18 bases remaining between them. The CDR3 runs 14 residues. The V gene's germline CDR1 is LNHDA and CDR2 SQIVND (reference sequence). CDR3: CASSPEGGGGEAFF. Here the CDR3 DNA reads TGTGCCAGTAGCCCAGAGGGAGGGGGAGGTGAAGCTTTCTTT.

The CDR3 loop reads CASSLALGLAGVYNEQFF. The CDR3 DNA reads as TGTGCCAGCAGCTTAGCTCTGGGACTAGCGGGGGTGTACAATGAGCAGTTCTTC. The chain uses TRBV11-1 and TRBJ2-1; 14 bases are shared with TRBD2. Germline V CDR1 and CDR2: SGHAT, FQDESV (reference sequence). Trimming took 0 bases from V and 4 from J; bases not matched to a gene: 5. This CDR3 contains 18 residues. The complete variable domain, with remaining parts taken from reference TRBV11-1 and TRBJ2-1, reads EAEVAQSPRYKITEKSQAVAFWCDPISGHATLYWYRQILGQGPELLVQFQDESVVDDSQLPKDRFSAERLKGVDSTLKIQPAELGDSAMYLCASSLALGLAGVYNEQFFGPGTRLTVL.

The chain joins TRBV30 to TRBJ1-2; 7 nucleotides agree with TRBD1. The length of the CDR3 is 11 residues. V lost 8 bases, J lost 4 bases, and 4 bases stayed unmatched. Looked up from germline, CDR1 is GTSNPN and CDR2 is SVGIG (reference sequence). The CDR3 loop reads CAGDRFYGYTF. The CDR3 region has the DNA TGTGCCGGGGACAGATTCTATGGCTACACCTTC.

This chain connects TRBV9 to TRBJ1-2, with unresolved D. From germline, CDR1 is SGDLS and CDR2 YYNGEE. The V and J ends lost 0 bases and 0 bases respectively, with 12 bases between them. The CDR3 spans 16 residues. The CDR3 DNA follows: TGTGCCAGCAGCGTAGAGGCGGCTCCTACTAACTATGGCTACACCTTC. It yields the protein CASSVEAAPTNYGYTF.

The chain joins TRBV5-1 to TRBJ2-5, with TRBD1 as a possible D gene (5 bases). The DNA end is more similar to TRBJ2-7, so the J call may be wrong. CDR1 and CDR2 (germline): SGHRS, YFSETQ. This CDR3 spans 14 amino acids. The CDR3 nucleotides read TGCGCCAGCCGTACCCAGACAGACTCCTACGAGCAGTACTTC. Translating gives CASRTQTDSYEQYF.